These T cell receptor beta chains were read from a single sample in a study of blood T cell repertoires in COVID-19. Data came from immunoSEQ multiplex PCR; TCRdb stores just in-frame clones and leaves some out. The sample consists of 150,000 or so clones, roughly 90% of them appearing once. The sample taken for sequencing was peripheral blood. The origin of the receptors is a man aged 45-65 years with acute or convalescent COVID-19. Both conserved end residues are part of each CDR3. The size of a clone is reported for some rows only, either as once, few or many, or as a class for expanded clones.

abundance,j_gene,v_gene,CDR3aa
NA,TRBJ2-3,TRBV9,CASSPTGLAGDNTQYF
NA,TRBJ2-6,TRBV24-1,CATSAGSLGANVLTF
NA,TRBJ1-2,TRBV5-1,CASSPDSNYGYTF
NA,TRBJ1-3,TRBV9,CASNRQGRGGNTIYF
NA,TRBJ1-1,TRBV7-2,CASSLVDRGYTEAFF
NA,TRBJ2-7,TRBV9,CASSKEGTGTGFHEQYF
NA,TRBJ2-3,TRBV29-1,CSSDLGQGTDTQYF
NA,TRBJ1-6,TRBV28,CASKGYYNSPLHF
NA,TRBJ1-1,TRBV28,CASSFWSRGTNTEAFF
NA,TRBJ1-4,TRBV5-1,CASSLGLTRDEKLFF
NA,TRBJ2-5,TRBV24-1,CATSDLQTGKETQYF
NA,TRBJ1-2,TRBV19,CASSIRPEIYGYTF
NA,TRBJ2-7,TRBV7-7,CASSAGQGVSYEQYF
few,TRBJ2-7,TRBV7-9,CASSLKSGAYEQYF
NA,TRBJ1-2,TRBV30,CAWMSYLDGYTF
NA,TRBJ2-2,TRBV2,CASSESGAGELFF
NA,TRBJ1-5,TRBV19,CASSISGQGATPQHF
NA,TRBJ1-2,TRBV28,CASSSSLGNYGYTF
NA,TRBJ1-1,TRBV28,CASSLGRGDTEAFF
once,TRBJ1-2,TRBV5-3,CARSLDRGLYGYTF
NA,TRBJ1-2,TRBV5-8,CASSKQGYGYTF
NA,TRBJ2-3,TRBV3-1/TRBV3-2,CASSQGYFTDTQYF
NA,TRBJ1-4,TRBV29-1,CSVAGQGNNEKLFF
once,TRBJ1-3,TRBV6-1,CASSETPGQESTIYF
NA,TRBJ1-4,TRBV2,CASSEAQRNEKLFF
NA,TRBJ2-3,TRBV9,CASSVAGEVGSDTQYF
NA,TRBJ1-6,TRBV6-5,CASSYLGAGGNSPLHF
NA,TRBJ1-1,TRBV9,CASSVEPGGTEAFF
NA,TRBJ1-2,TRBV6-1,CASSEAAVRVYGYTF
NA,TRBJ2-1,TRBV9,CASSVGTSGSYNEQFF
NA,TRBJ1-4,TRBV7-9,CASSTGTGNDGCELFF
NA,TRBJ1-5,TRBV15,CATSKIGGQPQHF
NA,TRBJ2-2,TRBV9,CASSVRDRVTGELFF
once,TRBJ1-2,TRBV5-6,CASSFPGNYGYTF
NA,TRBJ1-4,TRBV5-8,CASSSLGQGNEKLFF
NA,TRBJ1-4,TRBV5-1,CASSTSDYTGSHGEKLFF
NA,TRBJ2-1,TRBV19,CASSEIGTSGYNEQFF
NA,TRBJ1-6,TRBV7-9,CASMQSKPGINSPLHF
NA,TRBJ1-5,TRBV28,CASSRLVGHRVSNQPQHF
NA,TRBJ2-2,TRBV4-3,CASQPGLATGELFF
NA,TRBJ1-5,TRBV5-8,CASSLGDRGYSNQPQHF
NA,TRBJ2-7,TRBV29-1,CSVRLTYEQYF
NA,TRBJ2-3,TRBV3-1/TRBV3-2,CASSQQGGDTQYF
NA,TRBJ2-3,TRBV2,CASSVTSGRTDTQYF
NA,TRBJ1-1,TRBV4-2,CASSQGQGGGTEAFF
NA,TRBJ2-7,TRBV6-6,CASGTGFMYEQYF
NA,TRBJ2-1,TRBV19,CASSISYRPLRGNEQFF